The 32 T cell receptor beta chains in this list originate from one sample, sequenced in a study of T cells in localized non-small cell lung cancer. Generated by immunoSEQ multiplex PCR, the TCRdb table keeps only in-frame clones and is missing some. The profile shows some 140,000 clones, around 92% of them singletons. The specimen was peripheral blood, collected before any cancer treatment. The receptors originated from an older female donor with stage I lung adenocarcinoma.

This sequence joins TRBV5-5 and TRBJ1-4; D is unclear. The CDR3 has 14 amino acids. Germline CDR1 and CDR2: SGHKS and YYEKEE (reference sequence). V lost 1 base and J 3 bases, leaving 7 bases between the germline ends. The CDR3 is CASSLRLPNEKLFF. The DNA of the CDR3 is TGTGCCAGCAGCTTGAGATTGCCTAATGAAAAACTGTTTTTT.

This clone has a single count. The gene calls are TRBV4-1 and TRBJ1-2; TRBD1 matches at 9 bases. This CDR3 comprises 14 residues. Germline V lookup: CDR1 MGHRA, CDR2 YSYEKL. The J segment lost 5 bases and the V segment lost 2 bases, leaving 3 bases of the junction unmatched. DNA of the CDR3: TGCGCCAGCAGCCAATGGACAGGGGTTTATGGCTACACCTTC. Its protein product is CASSQWTGVYGYTF.

CDR3 loop: CASSLGPVAVREKLFF. The CDR3 bases are TGTGCCAGCAGCTTGGGACCCGTGGCCGTACGGGAAAAACTGTTTTTT. The chain employs TRBV5-4 and TRBJ1-4; D not resolved. The CDR3 loop spans 16 amino acids. In germline, CDR1 is SGHNT, CDR2 YYREEE (reference sequence). The V and J ends lost 0 bases and 8 bases respectively, with 17 bases between them.

The rearrangement joins TRBV19 to TRBJ1-1; D is uncertain. CDR1 and CDR2 from the germline V gene are LNHDA and SQIVND (reference sequence). CDR3 length: 13 amino acids. The V end lost 8 bases, the J end lost 0 bases, and 10 bases lay between the germline ends. The CDR3: CASCTLMNTEAFF. The CDR3 nucleotides are TGTGCCAGTTGCACCCTCATGAACACTGAAGCTTTCTTT. The full variable domain, rest sourced from reference TRBV19 and TRBJ1-1, is DGGITQSPKYLFRKEGQNVTLSCEQNLNHDAMYWYRQDPGQGLRLIYYSQIVNDFQKGDIAEGYSVSREKKESFPLTVTSAQKNPTAFYLCASCTLMNTEAFFGQGTRLTVV.

This rearrangement joins TRBV5-6 to TRBJ2-2; 12 bases agree with TRBD2. The CDR3 is 17 amino acids. J was trimmed by 4 bases and V by 7 bases; bases with no gene match: 11. Germline loops: CDR1 SGHDT, CDR2 YYEEEE. This CDR3 reads CASFGLAGRSLTGELFF. For the CDR3, the DNA is TGTGCCAGCTTCGGACTAGCGGGGCGCTCTCTCACCGGGGAGCTGTTTTTT.

The chain is built from TRBV6-1 and TRBJ2-3; 7 nucleotides agree with TRBD2. V dropped 3 bases and J dropped 2; count of bases not matched to a gene: 8. CDR1 MNHNS and CDR2 SASEGT come from the germline V gene. This CDR3 spans 16 amino acids. The CDR3 reads CASSDRAGLLTDTQYF. The DNA of the CDR3 is TGTGCCAGCAGTGACCGAGCGGGGCTCCTCACAGATACGCAGTATTTT.

The chain is built from TRBV27 and TRBJ2-7; 14 nucleotides align to TRBD2. Germline V gene sequence: CDR1 MNHEY, CDR2 SMNVEV (reference sequence). The CDR3 runs to 18 residues. Unmatched junction bases numbered 9, after V lost 4 bases and J lost 1 base. The CDR3 region has the DNA TGTGCCAGCAGTTCGTCCGGGACTAGCGGGAGCCTTTCCTACGAGCAGTACTTC. Protein product: CASSSSGTSGSLSYEQYF.

The chain links TRBV11-2 to TRBJ2-7; 7 bases align to TRBD1. This CDR3 is built from 14 residues. The germline gives CDR1 SGHAT, CDR2 FQNNGV. V trimming: 1 base; J trimming: 3 bases; junction bases outside the gene matches: 3. The DNA of the CDR3 is TGTGCCAGCAGCTTAGGGACAGGTGGCTACGAGCAGTACTTC. It yields the protein CASSLGTGGYEQYF.

This rearrangement joins TRBV2 to TRBJ1-1, with D unresolved. Germline CDR1 is SNHLY and CDR2 is FYNNEI. This CDR3 is built from 15 residues. V was clipped by 6 bases and J by 1 base, with 15 bases between them. CDR3 sequence reads: CASRVSGPGNTEAFF. CDR3 nucleotides: TGTGCCAGCAGGGTATCGGGCCCTGGGAACACTGAAGCTTTCTTT.

J is TRBJ2-7 and V is TRBV27; TRBD2 might be the D (6 bases). V lost 10 bases and J lost 2, with 12 bases in between. The length of the CDR3 is 12 residues. Germline V CDR1 and CDR2: MNHEY, SMNVEV (reference sequence). The CDR3 loop is CATRGTPYEQYF. The CDR3 nucleotides read TGTGCCACCCGCGGGACCCCCTACGAGCAGTACTTC.

This rearrangement joins TRBV19 to TRBJ2-1; either TRBD1 or TRBD2 may fit D (5 bases each). The CDR3 spans 14 residues. CDR1 and CDR2 from the germline V gene are LNHDA and SQIVND (reference sequence). Trimming cost V 5 bases and J 10 bases, with 18 bases left between them. The CDR3 DNA is TGTGCCAGTAGTCGGACTGGAAGAGGGACGGAGCAGTTCTTC. Its protein is CASSRTGRGTEQFF. The full variable domain, in which reference TRBV19 and TRBJ2-1 provide the parts outside the CDR3, is DGGITQSPKYLFRKEGQNVTLSCEQNLNHDAMYWYRQDPGQGLRLIYYSQIVNDFQKGDIAEGYSVSREKKESFPLTVTSAQKNPTAFYLCASSRTGRGTEQFFGPGTRLTVL.

The chain recombines TRBV6-5 with TRBJ2-7, with D uncertain. Trimming took off 6 bases at V and 7 bases at J, with 10 bases between the two ends. The CDR3 totals 11 residues. Germline V CDR1 and CDR2: MNHEY, SVGAGI. The CDR3 DNA reads as TGTGCCAGCAGGAATAGATGGGAGCAGTACTTC. Its protein product is CASRNRWEQYF.

The chain carries TRBV28 and TRBJ2-7, with 7 bases matching TRBD2. V lost 7 bases and J lost 5; bases outside the gene matches: 8. The germline V gene encodes CDR1 MDHEN and CDR2 SYDVKM. CDR3 length equals 13 residues. The CDR3 region has the DNA TGTGCCAGCATGGAGGGAGGGGTAAACGAGCAGTACTTC. Translated, it gives CASMEGGVNEQYF.

This clone was seen just once. CDR3 DNA: TGTGCCTGGAGCCCCCTGGCCAGGGGGAAGGCGTCCGGAAGCAATCAGCCCCAGCATTTT. Translated: CAWSPLARGKASGSNQPQHF. The V and J genes are TRBV30 and TRBJ1-5; 7 positions match TRBD1. The trim removed 3 bases at V and 1 base at J, leaving 21 bases unmatched. The CDR3 extends over 20 amino acids. Looked up from germline, CDR1 is GTSNPN and CDR2 is SVGIG (reference sequence).

This rearrangement joins TRBV30 to TRBJ1-1; a possible D gene is TRBD1 (5 bases). The CDR3 extends over 13 amino acids. Germline CDR1 GTSNPN, CDR2 SVGIG (reference sequence). V lost 5 bases, J lost 1 base, and 11 bases lay in between. CDR3 coding DNA: TGTGCCTGGGCGAGACAGACGAACACTGAAGCTTTCTTT. Translation: CAWARQTNTEAFF.

The CDR3 reads CASSEGTGGIHNYGYTF. CDR3 nucleotide sequence: TGTGCCAGCAGTGAAGGTACAGGGGGTATCCATAACTATGGCTACACCTTC. The rearrangement links TRBV6-1 to TRBJ1-2, with TRBD1 identical over 8 bases. There are 17 residues in the CDR3. Trimming took 1 base from V and 1 from J; bases not matched to a gene: 8. Germline-derived CDR1 and CDR2 are MNHNS and SASEGT.

This clone was counted a single time. V gene TRBV7-6 combines with J gene TRBJ2-2; maybe TRBD1 (5 bases). The CDR3 has 14 residues. V shed 5 bases and J shed 6 bases, with 13 bases lying between them. Germline V gene lookup returns CDR1 SGHVS and CDR2 FNYEAQ. The DNA for the CDR3 is TGTGCCAGCAGCACCCTGACAGCCGCCGGGGAGCTGTTTTTT. It is translated as CASSTLTAAGELFF.

The chain combines TRBV11-1 with TRBJ2-1, with TRBD1 matching over 7 bases. Germline CDR1 is SGHAT and CDR2 is FQDESV (reference sequence). This CDR3 has 15 residues. With 5 bases clipped from V and 8 bases from J, the junction kept 12 bases outside the gene matches. As DNA, the CDR3 is TGTGCCAGCAGCCCCAATCAGGGGGTAAGTTATGAGCAGTTCTTC. Amino acids: CASSPNQGVSYEQFF.

The chain has TRBV7-8 and TRBJ2-5, with TRBD1 as a possible D gene (6 bases). The V end was cut by 5 bases, the J end by 5 bases, with 9 bases between. CDR1 SGHVS and CDR2 FQNEAQ come from the germline V gene. This CDR3 is built from 12 residues. The chain's CDR3 is CASSPQGETQYF. The CDR3 coding sequence is TGTGCCAGCAGCCCCCAGGGGGAGACCCAGTACTTC.

This chain connects TRBV11-2 to TRBJ1-5; D is possibly TRBD1 (5 bases). V was cut by 9 bases and J by 6 bases, with 15 bases left in between. Germline CDR1 and CDR2: SGHAT and FQNNGV. The CDR3 runs to 13 residues. The CDR3 DNA reads TGTGCCAGTGGGCAGGGAGTTTCTCAGCCCCAGCATTTT. Residues: CASGQGVSQPQHF.

This chain uses TRBV18 with TRBJ2-5; D not certain. Trimming took off 1 base at V and 5 bases at J, with 5 bases between the two ends. CDR1 KGHSH and CDR2 LQKENI come from the germline V gene. The CDR3 is made up of 12 amino acids. The CDR3 nucleotides are TGTGCCAGCTCACCACAAGTCGAGACCCAGTACTTC. Translated, it gives CASSPQVETQYF.

The count of this clone is one. The genes are TRBV6-5 and TRBJ2-3; the D is unclear. The CDR3 runs to 14 residues. The V and J ends lost 2 bases and 6 bases respectively, with 12 bases between them. Per germline, CDR1 MNHEY and CDR2 SVGAGI. The CDR3 DNA reads TGTGCCAGCAGTTACGTAGACCTTAGGGATACGCAGTATTTT. It yields the protein CASSYVDLRDTQYF.

This chain connects TRBV5-4 to TRBJ2-3; D call uncertain. CDR3 length: 15 residues. Germline-derived CDR1 and CDR2 are SGHNT and YYREEE (reference sequence). Trimming removed 3 bases from V and 4 bases from J, with 15 bases in between. The CDR3 coding sequence is TGTGCCAGCAGCTCTGGCCTGTCGCGGTCAGATACGCAGTATTTT. It yields the protein CASSSGLSRSDTQYF.

The V call is TRBV6-1, the J call TRBJ2-5; TRBD2 matches 7 bases. V lost 6 bases, J lost 5 bases, and 6 bases stayed unmatched. Germline V gene sequence: CDR1 MNHNS, CDR2 SASEGT. The CDR3 runs 13 residues. The DNA of the CDR3 is TGTGCCAGCAGGAGATTCGGGGGGGAGACCCAGTACTTC. Protein product: CASRRFGGETQYF.

Turning to this clone: The junction differs from germline at one of its ends, possibly a read error. The rearrangement uses TRBV5-8 and TRBJ1-1; a possible D gene is TRBD1 (6 bases). The CDR3 is made up of 11 amino acids. Germline CDR1 and CDR2: SGHTS and YDEGEE. This chain's CDR3 is CASSFTGSAIF. The DNA for the CDR3 is TGTGCCAGCAGCTTTACAGGGTCGGCGATTTTT.

The chain links TRBV6-5 to TRBJ2-3, with D unresolved. The CDR3 has 15 residues. Germline lookup yields CDR1 MNHEY and CDR2 SVGAGI. V gave up 1 base and J gave up 2 bases, with 10 bases separating them. As DNA, the CDR3 is TGTGCCAGCAGTTACTTGGCCTCTACCACAGATACGCAGTATTTT. It translates to CASSYLASTTDTQYF.

J is TRBJ2-6 and V is TRBV6-4; TRBD2 matches 7 bases. The CDR3 contains 18 residues. Germline-derived CDR1 and CDR2 are MRHNA and SNTAGT. V gave up 2 bases and J gave up 0 bases; unmatched junction bases: 7. The CDR3: CASSDQFSGDSGANVLTF. CDR3 DNA sequence: TGTGCCAGCAGTGACCAGTTCAGCGGGGACTCTGGGGCCAACGTCCTGACTTTC.

The count of this clone is one. The chain joins TRBV2 to TRBJ2-1, with 7 bases identical to TRBD2. The ends lost 4 bases at V and 9 bases at J; junction bases unmatched: 9. CDR3 length: 14 amino acids. Germline V gives CDR1 SNHLY, CDR2 FYNNEI. CDR3 sequence: CASSAGGRTPEQFF. The CDR3 DNA reads as TGTGCCAGCAGTGCCGGCGGGAGAACCCCTGAGCAGTTCTTC.

The chain has TRBV21-1 and TRBJ2-7; the D call in the table, TRBD2, was not verified against the DNA. TRBV21-1 is tagged as a pseudogene. CDR3 size: 16 residues. The CDR3 here is CASSRRTSGSSYEQYF. As DNA, the CDR3 is TGTGCCAGCAGCAGACGGACTAGCGGGAGCTCCTACGAGCAGTACTTC.

The rearrangement joins TRBV5-1 to TRBJ2-1, with 9 bases matching TRBD2. Trimming at V came to 0 bases and at J to 4 bases, leaving 8 bases not matched to a gene. Germline values: CDR1 SGHRS, CDR2 YFSETQ. There are 17 residues in the CDR3. The CDR3 coding sequence is TGCGCCAGCAGCTTGGAGCCTAGCGGGACCCAATACAATGAGCAGTTCTTC. Protein product: CASSLEPSGTQYNEQFF.

This sequence joins TRBV29-1 and TRBJ1-5; TRBD1 agrees at 9 bases. The V segment lost 4 bases and the J segment 7 bases; nucleotides outside the gene matches: 8. Per the germline V gene, CDR1 is SQVTM and CDR2 is ANQGSEA. The CDR3 sequence is 14 residues long. The CDR3: CSVGWGQGDQPQHF. In DNA form, the CDR3 reads TGCAGCGTTGGTTGGGGACAGGGTGACCAGCCCCAGCATTTT. Drawing the rest from reference TRBV29-1 and TRBJ1-5, the complete variable domain is SAVISQKPSRDICQRGTSLTIQCQVDSQVTMMFWYRQQPGQSLTLIATANQGSEATYESGFVIDKFPISRPNLTFSTLTVSNMSPEDSSIYLCSVGWGQGDQPQHFGDGTRLSIL.

This clone was seen once. V usage is TRBV9 and J usage is TRBJ1-4, with D tentatively TRBD1 (5 bases). Per the germline V gene, CDR1 is SGDLS and CDR2 is YYNGEE. The CDR3 extends over 14 amino acids. Trimming pared 3 bases from V and 8 bases from J, leaving 14 bases between. The CDR3 DNA reads TGTGCCAGCAGCGGAAACCAGGGTGGAGAAAAACTGTTTTTT. Amino acid sequence: CASSGNQGGEKLFF.